These T cell receptor beta chains were read from a single sample in a study of blood T cell repertoires in COVID-19. The protocol was immunoSEQ multiplex PCR, while the TCRdb copy is restricted to in-frame clones and leaves out a portion. This sample has 100,000 or so clones, with 80% to 90% found just once. Material: peripheral blood. These receptors were taken from a woman of 80 years or more with acute or convalescent COVID-19. Both conserved end residues are part of each CDR3. D genes are given only for firm matches. The size entry is marked missing in some rows and otherwise reads once, few, many or a size class.

D gene	J gene	clone size	V gene	CDR3 protein	CDR3 DNA
-	TRBJ2-5	-	TRBV10-3	CAISGSGTQETQYF	TGTGCCATCAGTGGAAGTGGGACACAAGAGACCCAGTACTTC
-	TRBJ2-5	-	TRBV6-5	CATQPLGGVGGTQYF	TGTGCCACCCAGCCCTTAGGGGGGGTAGGAGGGACCCAGTACTTC
-	TRBJ1-3	-	TRBV6-5	CASSYTRQVLGNTIYF	TGTGCCAGCAGTTACACCCGACAGGTTCTGGGAAACACCATATATTTT
-	TRBJ1-2	-	TRBV10-3	CAISEQISYGYTF	TGTGCCATCAGTGAGCAGATTTCCTATGGCTACACCTTC
TRBD1	TRBJ2-7	-	TRBV4-1	CASSPGQGTYEQYF	TGCGCCAGCAGCCCGGGACAGGGGACTTACGAGCAGTACTTC
TRBD1	TRBJ1-3	-	TRBV5-6	CASSLGGQGEGNTIYF	TGTGCCAGCAGCTTGGGGGGACAGGGCGAAGGAAACACCATATATTTT
-	TRBJ2-1	-	TRBV4-3	CASSPQFGGGGYNEQFF	TGCGCCAGCAGCCCCCAATTTGGTGGGGGAGGATACAATGAGCAGTTCTTC
-	TRBJ1-5	-	TRBV27	CASSLSSDQPQHF	TGTGCCAGCAGTTTATCATCGGATCAGCCCCAGCATTTT
-	TRBJ1-2	-	TRBV27	CASRLHGGNYGYTF	TGTGCCAGCAGACTCCATGGGGGGAACTATGGCTACACCTTC
TRBD2	TRBJ2-1	-	TRBV24-1	CATSDPGRGGLNEQFF	TGTGCCACCAGTGACCCCGGCCGCGGGGGACTCAATGAGCAGTTCTTC
-	TRBJ1-2	-	TRBV20-1	CSASPGDGYTF	TGCAGTGCTTCACCAGGGGATGGCTACACCTTC
TRBD1	TRBJ1-6	-	TRBV29-1	CSVNEPGGRSPLHF	TGCAGCGTTAACGAACCAGGGGGGCGGTCACCCCTCCACTTT
-	TRBJ2-6	-	TRBV19	CASSTTNSGANVLTF	TGTGCCAGTAGTACGACAAACTCTGGGGCCAACGTCCTGACTTTC
-	TRBJ2-1	-	TRBV25-1	CASSEYSGGGNEQFF	TGTGCCAGCAGTGAATACTCGGGGGGCGGGAATGAGCAGTTCTTC
-	TRBJ2-3	once	TRBV19	CASRGEGDDTQYF	TGTGCCAGCCGTGGGGAGGGGGACGATACGCAGTATTTT
-	TRBJ1-2	-	TRBV28	CASSPHAAANYGYTF	TGTGCCAGCAGTCCCCACGCCGCGGCTAACTATGGCTACACCTTC
TRBD1	TRBJ2-7	-	TRBV6-5	CASSRTGGEQYF	TGTGCCAGCAGTCGGACAGGGGGAGAGCAGTACTTC
TRBD1	TRBJ1-5	once	TRBV6-5	CASSTSDRPQSQHF	TGTGCCAGCAGTACCTCGGACAGGCCCCAGTCCCAGCATTTT
-	TRBJ2-4	-	TRBV3-1/TRBV3-2	CASSSRNIQYF	TGTGCCAGCAGCTCCAGGAACATTCAGTACTTC
-	TRBJ2-2	-	TRBV12-3/TRBV12-4	CASSLGGDGELFF	TGTGCCAGCAGTTTAGGGGGAGACGGGGAGCTGTTTTTT
-	TRBJ1-4	-	TRBV5-1	CASSLGGGSEKLFF	TGCGCCAGCAGCTTGGGAGGGGGAAGTGAAAAACTGTTTTTT
-	TRBJ1-3	-	TRBV5-1	CASSLTGAGNTIYF	TGCGCCAGCAGCTTGACGGGTGCAGGAAACACCATATATTTT
TRBD1	TRBJ1-1	once	TRBV11-2	CASRPIQGVNTEAFF	TGTGCCAGCAGACCCATTCAGGGGGTGAACACTGAAGCTTTCTTT
-	TRBJ2-6	-	TRBV4-1	CASSQVLAYSSGANVLTF	TGCGCCAGCAGCCAAGTGCTAGCTTACTCTTCTGGGGCCAACGTCCTGACTTTC
TRBD1	TRBJ2-7	once	TRBV3-1/TRBV3-2	CASSLSGTGGYEQYF	TGTGCCAGCAGCCTTTCCGGGACAGGGGGCTACGAGCAGTACTTC
TRBD2	TRBJ2-7	-	TRBV7-8	CASSQLAGTSYEQYF	TGTGCCAGCAGCCAGCTAGCGGGTACCTCCTACGAGCAGTACTTC
-	TRBJ2-5	once	TRBV10-2	CASNETPRGTQYF	TGCGCCAGCAATGAAACTCCGCGAGGGACCCAGTACTTC